This T cell receptor (beta chain) was sequenced during a study of T cells in localized non-small cell lung cancer. Some clones are missing from TCRdb's copy, which holds only in-frame ones; the method was immunoSEQ multiplex PCR. The sample gives 75,000 to 85,000 clones, 80% of which show up once; about a tenth is in the top ten. The CDR3 spans 14 residues. The germline V gene has CDR1 SGHNT and CDR2 YYREEE (reference sequence). The V end lost 6 bases, the J end lost 3 bases, and 15 bases lay between the germline ends. This rearrangement joins TRBV5-4 to TRBJ1-2; perhaps TRBD1 as D (6 bases). The receptor's source is a female donor aged 60 or older with stage I lung adenocarcinoma. The sequencing used peripheral blood, collected before any cancer treatment. The DNA for the CDR3 is TGTGCCAGCACCTTAGGGGGACGCCACTATGGCTACACCTTC. This encodes CASTLGGRHYGYTF.